These 27 T cell receptor beta chains came from one sample sequenced in a study of cytomegalovirus exposure and HLA in healthy donors. It was with 60 Vbeta and 13 Jbeta primers that the PCR ran. Generated by immunoSEQ multiplex PCR, the TCRdb table keeps only in-frame clones and is missing some. Counted here are over 150,000 clones, 80% occurring once; the ten biggest clones make up roughly 1.2%. Sequenced material: PBMCs. These receptor sequences come from a woman aged 45-60 years in good health and CMV-seronegative.

The J gene is TRBJ2-7, the V gene TRBV18; TRBD2 matches at 14 bases. J lost 3 bases, V lost 4 bases, and 8 bases had no gene match. CDR1 is KGHSH and CDR2 is LQKENI in the germline V gene. The CDR3 is 17 residues long. CDR3 bases: TGTGCCAGCTCACGCCCGGGACTAGCGGGAGAAGTCTACGAGCAGTACTTC. Translated: CASSRPGLAGEVYEQYF.

V and J are TRBV18 and TRBJ1-2, with D possibly matching TRBD1 (5 bases). The CDR3 loop spans 14 amino acids. Germline loops: CDR1 KGHSH, CDR2 LQKENI. Trimming took off 3 bases at V and 4 bases at J, with 12 bases between the two ends. DNA for the CDR3: TGTGCCAGCTCACCGGGGGGAGAGGTCTATGGCTACACCTTC. The encoded protein is CASSPGGEVYGYTF.

J is TRBJ2-3 and V is TRBV25-1; 13 bases fit TRBD2. The CDR3 length is 17 residues. CDR1 is MGHDK, CDR2 SYGVNS, per germline. After removal of 2 bases from V and 4 bases from J, the junction contained 6 bases not matched to a gene. The CDR3 DNA reads TGTGCCAGCAGTGAAACTAGCGGGAGGGCCTGGGCAGATACGCAGTATTTT. Encoded protein: CASSETSGRAWADTQYF.

The chain couples TRBV28 to TRBJ2-1; no firm D call. V lost 6 bases and J lost 0, with 6 bases in between. This CDR3 has 13 residues. Germline V gives CDR1 MDHEN, CDR2 SYDVKM. In DNA form, the CDR3 reads TGTGCCAGCAGCACAAGCTCCTACAATGAGCAGTTCTTC. Protein sequence: CASSTSSYNEQFF.

The rearrangement links TRBV6-1 to TRBJ2-7; 8 bases are shared with TRBD1. This CDR3 comprises 15 residues. The germline CDR1 and CDR2 sequences are MNHNS and SASEGT. V dropped 7 bases and J dropped 7; count of bases not matched to a gene: 15. DNA of the CDR3: TGTGCCAGCATTCCTGGACAGGGCAGGGCGGGGGAGCAGTACTTC. It specifies CASIPGQGRAGEQYF.

The V call is TRBV5-1, the J call TRBJ2-1; D might be TRBD1 (5 bases). The CDR3 runs 12 residues. Trimming left V 5 bases short and J 5 bases short, with 8 bases between. The V gene's germline CDR1 is SGHRS and CDR2 YFSETQ. The CDR3 reads CASSSRDNEQFF. CDR3 DNA sequence: TGCGCCAGCAGTTCCAGGGACAATGAGCAGTTCTTC.

This chain uses TRBV4-3 with TRBJ2-7; D may be TRBD2 (7 bases). The CDR3 is made up of 20 amino acids. The germline CDR1 and CDR2 sequences are LGHNA and YSLEER. Trimming left V 0 bases short and J 7 bases short, with 31 bases between. The CDR3 region has the DNA TGCGCCAGCAGCCAAGATCCCCTTGCAAGCGGGGACACAGGATTTCTGGAGCAGTACTTC. Protein: CASSQDPLASGDTGFLEQYF.

The chain links TRBV29-1 to TRBJ1-2, with 7 bases that match TRBD1. The V gene end was trimmed by 7 bases and the J gene end by 3 bases; junction bases not matched to a gene: 5. The CDR3 covers 12 residues. Germline CDR1 SQVTM, CDR2 ANQGSEA. The CDR3 bases are TGCAGCGCACAGGGGTGGGACTATGGCTACACCTTC. Its translation: CSAQGWDYGYTF.

The chain combines TRBV6-6 with TRBJ2-7, with TRBD2 matching over 11 bases. With V trimmed by 6 bases and J by 2 bases, 6 bases remained unmatched. The CDR3 runs to 15 residues. Germline V gene lookup returns CDR1 MNHNY and CDR2 SVGAGI (reference sequence). CDR3 coding DNA: TGTGCCAGCAGACCCGGGACTAGCGGTCCCTACGAGCAGTACTTC. Translated, it gives CASRPGTSGPYEQYF.

The genes are TRBV6-5 and TRBJ2-7; 9 bases are a match to TRBD2. The V gene's germline CDR1 is MNHEY and CDR2 SVGAGI. The V segment lost 5 bases and the J segment 5 bases; nucleotides outside the gene matches: 4. The CDR3 spans 13 residues. Here the CDR3 DNA reads TGTGCCAGCAGTGCGGGAGGGGGACACGAGCAGTACTTC. Its protein product is CASSAGGGHEQYF.

V and J are TRBV7-9 and TRBJ1-1; D perhaps matches TRBD1 (6 bases). Germline lookup yields CDR1 SEHNR and CDR2 FQNEAQ (reference sequence). The CDR3 covers 14 residues. Between the trimmed V and J ends, which lost 4 bases and 3 bases, there was a span of 12 bases. The CDR3 bases are TGTGCCAGCAGCTCACAGGGCGTGTACACTGAAGCTTTCTTT. Its protein is CASSSQGVYTEAFF.

The chain employs TRBV4-3 and TRBJ1-2, with D unclear. The CDR3 covers 19 residues. Trimming pared 0 bases from V and 5 bases from J, leaving 25 bases between. Per germline, CDR1 LGHNA and CDR2 YSLEER. The CDR3 region has the DNA TGCGCCAGCAGCCAAGATCTATACGGGGATCGGCAGCTAAAATATGGCTACACCTTC. This encodes CASSQDLYGDRQLKYGYTF.

The chain joins TRBV19 to TRBJ2-3; 10 bases fit TRBD1. The germline V gene encodes CDR1 LNHDA and CDR2 SQIVND (reference sequence). The CDR3 contains 15 residues. Germline trimming cut 5 bases from V and 5 bases from J; bases unmatched to any gene: 7. The CDR3 DNA reads TGTGCCAGTAGTTTCGACAGGGGGCTAGGAGATACGCAGTATTTT. Encoded protein: CASSFDRGLGDTQYF. Combining the CDR3 with reference TRBV19 and TRBJ2-3 gives the whole variable domain DGGITQSPKYLFRKEGQNVTLSCEQNLNHDAMYWYRQDPGQGLRLIYYSQIVNDFQKGDIAEGYSVSREKKESFPLTVTSAQKNPTAFYLCASSFDRGLGDTQYFGPGTRLTVL.

The chain joins TRBV12-5 to TRBJ1-2, with D maybe TRBD1 (5 bases). This CDR3 comprises 12 residues. CDR1 is LGHNT, CDR2 FRNRAP, per germline. Trimming shortened V by 6 bases and J by 6 bases, and 11 bases separated the two germline ends. Here the CDR3 DNA reads TGTGCTAGTGGCAGGGATTGGGATGGCTACACCTTC. It specifies CASGRDWDGYTF.

The chain uses TRBV15 and TRBJ1-3; 8 bases are a match to TRBD1. Trimming removed 1 base from V and 0 bases from J; junction bases left unmatched: 5. Germline values: CDR1 LNHNV, CDR2 YYDKDF (reference sequence). This CDR3 region has 17 residues. DNA of the CDR3: TGTGCCACCAGCAGAGGTCGGGGACAGGCCTCTGGAAACACCATATATTTT. The encoded protein is CATSRGRGQASGNTIYF.

The gene calls are TRBV5-4 and TRBJ1-6, with a weak D call TRBD1 (6 bases). V gave up 5 bases and J gave up 10 bases, with 19 bases separating them. This CDR3 is 15 amino acids long. Germline CDR1 and CDR2: SGHNT and YYREEE (reference sequence). The DNA of the CDR3 is TGTGCCAGCAGTAAAGGAGTGGGGGCGCAATCACCCCTCCACTTT. Amino acids: CASSKGVGAQSPLHF.

The rearrangement uses TRBV9 and TRBJ2-5; D perhaps matches TRBD2 (6 bases). The V gene lost 3 bases and the J gene lost 2 bases, with 26 bases spanning the gap. The CDR3 extends over 19 amino acids. CDR1 is SGDLS and CDR2 is YYNGEE in the germline V gene. CDR3 region: CASSGRPESRLATQETQYF. The CDR3 region has the DNA TGTGCCAGCAGCGGTCGTCCGGAATCCCGGCTAGCGACACAAGAGACCCAGTACTTC.

The chain is built from TRBV4-3 and TRBJ2-7, with D possibly TRBD2 on 5 matching bases. The CDR3 spans 16 residues. CDR1 is LGHNA, CDR2 YSLEER, per germline. V was trimmed by 1 base and J by 3 bases, leaving 16 bases between them. The CDR3 bases are TGCGCCAGCAGCCAAGTACGCCCCGGGAACCTCTACGAGCAGTACTTC. As protein: CASSQVRPGNLYEQYF.

The chain combines TRBV18 with TRBJ2-7; 7 bases line up with TRBD1. The CDR3 is 14 residues long. Germline V lookup: CDR1 KGHSH, CDR2 LQKENI. V trimming: 3 bases; J trimming: 0 bases; junction bases outside the gene matches: 2. The CDR3, as DNA: TGTGCCAGCTCACCCTGGGACAGCTCCTACGAGCAGTACTTC. This codes for CASSPWDSSYEQYF.

In this sample, this clone turned up a few times. The CDR3, as DNA: TGCGCCAGCAGCGCGAATACAGGGGGTAACACCGGGGAGCTGTTTTTT. It is translated as CASSANTGGNTGELFF. The gene calls are TRBV5-1 and TRBJ2-2; 8 bases line up with TRBD1. CDR3 length: 16 amino acids. V was pared by 4 bases and J by 2 bases, with 7 bases of the junction left unmatched. CDR1 is SGHRS, CDR2 YFSETQ, per germline.

The chain recombines TRBV5-1 with TRBJ2-1; 7 positions agree with TRBD2. CDR1 and CDR2 (germline): SGHRS, YFSETQ. The CDR3 consists of 18 residues. V shed 4 bases and J 7 bases; nucleotides not matched to a gene: 20. CDR3 sequence: CASSLESGGVRLRNEQFF. The CDR3 DNA reads TGCGCCAGCAGCCTTGAATCGGGAGGTGTCAGGCTGAGGAATGAGCAGTTCTTC.

This clone was counted only a few times. This chain links TRBV4-1 with TRBJ2-1; TRBD2 aligns across 13 bases. The length of the CDR3 is 19 residues. J gave up 3 bases and V 1 base, and 9 bases lay outside the gene matches. Germline V gene data show CDR1 as MGHRA and CDR2 as YSYEKL. The CDR3, as DNA: TGCGCCAGCAGCCAAGTTGGACTAGCGGGAGAGTTAAGCTACAATGAGCAGTTCTTC. Its translation is CASSQVGLAGELSYNEQFF.

This chain joins TRBV5-1 and TRBJ2-2; D gene unclear. Per germline, CDR1 SGHRS and CDR2 YFSETQ. There are 14 residues in the CDR3. Trimming removed 4 bases at V and 4 bases at J, with 11 bases between. The CDR3 reads CASSLPTSTGELFF. The CDR3 DNA reads as TGCGCCAGCAGCCTACCGACATCCACCGGGGAGCTGTTTTTT.

The sample holds a few counts of this clone. The J gene is TRBJ1-5, the V gene TRBV28; a weak D match, TRBD1 (5 bases). CDR3 length: 15 amino acids. Germline V lookup: CDR1 MDHEN, CDR2 SYDVKM. Trimming removed 6 bases at V and 9 bases at J, with 21 bases between. Written as DNA, the CDR3 is TGTGCCAGCAGGACGGGGACTCTCGGACCTAGGCCCCAGCATTTT. Translated: CASRTGTLGPRPQHF.

This clone was detected once. The chain couples TRBV12-5 to TRBJ2-2; 8 nucleotides agree with TRBD1. The CDR3 runs 14 residues. The V segment lost 6 bases and the J segment 4 bases; nucleotides outside the gene matches: 4. The germline V gene has CDR1 LGHNT and CDR2 FRNRAP. CDR3 sequence reads: CASGNRGSTGELFF. CDR3 DNA: TGTGCTAGTGGGAACAGGGGGAGCACCGGGGAGCTGTTTTTT.

This sequence joins TRBV18 and TRBJ2-7, with TRBD1 matching 9 bases. V shed 2 bases and J 2 bases; nucleotides not matched to a gene: 1. The germline V gene encodes CDR1 KGHSH and CDR2 LQKENI. This CDR3 comprises 14 residues. CDR3 DNA: TGTGCCAGCTCACCAGGACAGGGGCCCTACGAGCAGTACTTC. Amino acids: CASSPGQGPYEQYF.

The V and J genes are TRBV27 and TRBJ2-7, with D possibly TRBD2 on 5 matching bases. Germline V lookup: CDR1 MNHEY, CDR2 SMNVEV (reference sequence). V dropped 1 base and J dropped 7 bases, with 11 bases sitting between them. This CDR3 has 13 amino acids. The CDR3 bases are TGTGCCAGCAGTTTATTTGCGGGCGAGGAGCAGTACTTC. It yields the protein CASSLFAGEEQYF.